These T cell receptor beta chains were read from a single sample in a study of blood T cell repertoires in COVID-19. This table comes from immunoSEQ multiplex PCR, and its TCRdb copy is limited to in-frame clones, with some not included. The sample has roughly 190,000 clones; around 79% are singletons. Source material: peripheral blood. The receptors were sampled from a woman aged 45-65 years with acute or convalescent COVID-19. Each CDR3 is given with its conserved first and last residue. The D gene is left open where the match is weak. Where a row states a size, it is once, few, many or the class of an expanded clone; other rows omit it.

j_call | clone_size | d_call | v_call | cdr3_aa | cdr3_nt
TRBJ1-1 | . | . | TRBV6-5 | CASSYRSTGSQAFF | TGTGCCAGCAGTTACCGTTCCACAGGGTCCCAAGCTTTCTTT
TRBJ1-1 | few | . | TRBV6-5 | CASTPPGEYTEAFF | TGTGCCAGCACCCCGCCCGGGGAGTACACTGAAGCTTTCTTT
TRBJ2-1 | . | . | TRBV3-1/TRBV3-2 | CASSQGFTSLEFHNEQFF | TGTGCCAGCAGCCAAGGTTTTACTAGCTTGGAATTCCACAATGAGCAGTTCTTC
TRBJ1-5 | . | TRBD1 | TRBV7-8 | CASSSGTGPNQPQHF | TGTGCCAGCAGCTCGGGGACAGGGCCTAATCAGCCCCAGCATTTT
TRBJ2-7 | . | . | TRBV6-5 | CASSISGYEQYF | TGTGCCAGCAGTATCTCGGGCTACGAGCAGTACTTC
TRBJ2-1 | . | . | TRBV5-1 | CASSSGFGGYNEQFF | TGCGCCAGCAGCTCCGGTTTCGGGGGCTACAATGAGCAGTTCTTC
TRBJ2-7 | . | TRBD1 | TRBV6-5 | CASSYSRQGADEQYF | TGTGCCAGCAGTTACTCCCGGCAGGGGGCAGACGAGCAGTACTTC
TRBJ1-5 | once | . | TRBV24-1 | CATSEGTGNSNQPQHF | TGTGCCACCAGTGAAGGAACAGGGAATAGCAATCAGCCCCAGCATTTT
TRBJ2-1 | . | TRBD1 | TRBV20-1 | CSASKSDRGYNEQFF | TGCAGTGCCAGTAAATCGGACAGGGGGTACAATGAGCAGTTCTTC
TRBJ2-3 | . | . | TRBV9 | CASSVDQGPQYF | TGTGCCAGCAGCGTAGACCAGGGTCCGCAGTATTTT
TRBJ1-2 | . | . | TRBV25-1 | CASSVGGHAGYTF | TGTGCCAGCAGTGTGGGGGGTCACGCGGGCTACACCTTC
TRBJ1-5 | . | TRBD1 | TRBV7-6 | CASSLGQGGGQPQHF | TGTGCCAGCAGCCTAGGACAGGGTGGAGGACAGCCCCAGCATTTT
TRBJ1-4 | . | . | TRBV6-5 | CASSFLRGDEKLFF | TGTGCCAGCAGTTTCCTCCGGGGAGATGAAAAACTGTTTTTT
TRBJ1-4 | few | . | TRBV7-2 | CASREGEKLFF | TGTGCTAGTCGGGAGGGTGAAAAACTGTTTTTT
TRBJ2-2 | . | . | TRBV27 | CASRGPSRRTGELFF | TGTGCCAGCAGGGGCCCAAGTCGACGCACCGGGGAGCTGTTTTTT
TRBJ2-7 | . | . | TRBV19 | CASSTGVHQGEQYF | TGTGCCAGTAGTACAGGGGTCCATCAGGGCGAGCAGTACTTC
TRBJ2-7 | once | . | TRBV2 | CASERTEAGEQYF | TGTGCCAGCGAAAGGACGGAGGCGGGGGAGCAGTACTTC
TRBJ1-1 | . | TRBD1 | TRBV4-1 | CASSQATGVAFF | TGCGCCAGCAGCCAAGCTACAGGGGTGGCTTTCTTT
TRBJ2-7 | . | . | TRBV5-1 | CASSLAPGQTYEQYF | TGCGCCAGCAGCTTGGCCCCGGGACAAACCTACGAGCAGTACTTC
TRBJ2-2 | few | TRBD1 | TRBV5-4 | CASQQGGAGELFF | TGTGCCAGCCAGCAAGGGGGCGCCGGGGAGCTGTTTTTT
TRBJ2-7 | . | . | TRBV5-8 | CASSARGREQYF | TGTGCCAGCAGCGCCAGGGGAAGAGAGCAGTACTTC
TRBJ1-4 | once | TRBD1 | TRBV5-6 | CASSTDRGRILVGEKLFF | TGTGCCAGCAGTACTGACAGGGGGCGAATTCTGGTGGGTGAAAAACTGTTTTTT
TRBJ1-1 | . | . | TRBV7-2 | CASSGLGGNTEAFF | TGTGCCAGCAGTGGCCTGGGGGGGAACACTGAAGCTTTCTTT
TRBJ1-6 | . | . | TRBV7-2 | CASSLTVQDNSPLHF | TGTGCCAGCAGCTTAACAGTACAGGATAATTCACCCCTCCACTTT
TRBJ2-7 | . | . | TRBV6-2/TRBV6-3 | CASSLFAYEQYF | TGTGCCAGCAGCCTCTTCGCCTACGAGCAGTACTTC
TRBJ2-1 | once | TRBD2 | TRBV27 | CASSGRGGYNEQFF | TGTGCCAGCAGTGGCCGGGGGGGATACAATGAGCAGTTCTTC
TRBJ1-6 | . | TRBD1 | TRBV28 | CASSSIRGRGNSPLHF | TGTGCCAGCAGTTCAATCAGGGGGCGCGGGAATTCACCCCTCCACTTT
TRBJ1-4 | . | TRBD1 | TRBV4-1 | CASSQGGQPNEKLFF | TGCGCCAGCAGCCAAGGGGGACAGCCAAATGAAAAACTGTTTTTT
TRBJ1-6 | . | . | TRBV18 | CASSGQGENSPLHF | TGTGCCAGCTCAGGGCAGGGTGAGAATTCACCCCTCCACTTT
TRBJ2-7 | . | TRBD2 | TRBV4-3 | CASSQAGGRYEQYF | TGCGCCAGCAGCCAAGCGGGGGGGCGCTACGAGCAGTACTTC
TRBJ2-5 | many | . | TRBV7-8 | CASSSRETEETQYF | TGTGCCAGCAGCTCCCGGGAGACAGAAGAGACCCAGTACTTC
TRBJ2-1 | . | . | TRBV15 | CATSLTREANEQFF | TGTGCCACCAGCCTTACCCGGGAAGCTAATGAGCAGTTCTTC
TRBJ1-6 | few | . | TRBV9 | CASSTHRVPPLHF | TGTGCCAGCAGCACCCACAGGGTCCCACCCCTCCACTTT
TRBJ1-1 | . | . | TRBV10-3 | CAISDRQGSTEAFF | TGTGCCATCAGTGACAGGCAGGGGAGCACTGAAGCTTTCTTT
TRBJ1-5 | . | . | TRBV6-5 | CASSYSGGPNQPQHF | TGTGCCAGCAGTTACTCTGGGGGCCCCAATCAGCCCCAGCATTTT
TRBJ2-7 | few | TRBD1 | TRBV28 | CASSKGQGAYEQYF | TGTGCCAGCAGCAAAGGACAGGGGGCCTACGAGCAGTACTTC